Below, one T cell receptor (beta chain) is given with its context. The data are from a study of cytomegalovirus exposure and HLA in healthy donors. The PCR was carried out with 60 Vbeta primers and 13 Jbeta primers. Libraries were prepared by immunoSEQ multiplex PCR; TCRdb keeps only in-frame clonotypes and omits some of them. Of 85,000 to 95,000 clones in the sample, 6.5% to 8% were seen once. In germline, CDR1 is SQVTM, CDR2 ANQGSEA. The CDR3 contains 14 residues. V shed 4 bases and J shed 5 bases, with 17 bases lying between them. Sequenced sample: PBMCs. The clonotype was recovered from a man aged 50-60 years in good health and CMV-seronegative. The chain carries TRBV29-1 and TRBJ1-2; D is possibly TRBD1 (5 bases). In nucleotides, the CDR3 is TGCAGCGTTGCCGGAACCCCAGGGAAGTATGGCTACACCTTC. Protein: CSVAGTPGKYGYTF. Full variable domain (remainder filled in from reference TRBV29-1 and TRBJ1-2): SAVISQKPSRDICQRGTSLTIQCQVDSQVTMMFWYRQQPGQSLTLIATANQGSEATYESGFVIDKFPISRPNLTFSTLTVSNMSPEDSSIYLCSVAGTPGKYGYTFGSGTRLTVV.